Shown below are 5 T cell receptor beta chains from a single sample sequenced in a study of blood T cell repertoires in COVID-19. Using immunoSEQ multiplex PCR, the repertoire was profiled, and TCRdb retains in-frame clones only, with some absent. This table has roughly 210,000 clones, 84% appearing once. The specimen was peripheral blood. These receptor sequences come from a woman older than 75 with COVID-19, enrolled during active disease.

The chain carries TRBV11-2 and TRBJ2-1; the match to TRBD1 covers 7 bases. The CDR3 runs 15 residues. Germline V lookup: CDR1 SGHAT, CDR2 FQNNGV. The junction had 4 bases not matched to a gene; V was cut back by 5 bases and J by 0 bases. DNA for the CDR3: TGTGCCAGCAGCCGAGGGGACAGCTCCTACAATGAGCAGTTCTTC. It yields the protein CASSRGDSSYNEQFF.

This chain links TRBV10-1 with TRBJ2-3, with 9 bases that match TRBD2. Losses at the gene ends were 2 bases for V and 0 bases for J; bases not matched to a gene: 6. The CDR3 extends over 17 amino acids. Germline CDR1 reads WNHNN; CDR2 reads SYGVQD (reference sequence). CDR3 nucleotide sequence: TGCGCCAGCAGTGAGACAGTAGCGGGGGTGAGCACAGATACGCAGTATTTT. It specifies CASSETVAGVSTDTQYF.

The chain employs TRBV3-1 (or the pseudogene TRBV3-2) and TRBJ1-2, with 8 positions matching TRBD1. Germline V gives CDR1 LGHDT, CDR2 YNNKEL (reference sequence). Losses at the gene ends were 3 bases for V and 8 bases for J; bases not matched to a gene: 8. The CDR3 spans 14 residues. The DNA of the CDR3 is TGTGCCAGCAGCCACCCGGACAGGGCTGACGGCTACACCTTC. This encodes CASSHPDRADGYTF.

This sequence joins TRBV2 and TRBJ1-6, with 9 bases matching TRBD1. J lost 8 bases, V lost 1 base, and 6 bases had no gene match. The CDR3 runs to 16 residues. CDR1 and CDR2 from the germline V gene are SNHLY and FYNNEI. CDR3 DNA sequence: TGTGCCAGCAGTGAAGGTTTTGGGACAGGGCATTCACCCCTCCACTTT. The encoded protein is CASSEGFGTGHSPLHF.

J is TRBJ1-2 and V is TRBV10-3; D gene unclear. Germline CDR1 is ENHRY and CDR2 is SYGVKD. This CDR3 is 13 amino acids long. The ends were cut back, 0 bases at V and 6 bases at J, with 8 bases in the middle. Here the CDR3 reads CAISESYTHGYTF. Here the CDR3 DNA reads TGTGCCATCAGTGAGTCTTACACCCATGGCTACACCTTC.